The source of this T cell receptor (beta chain) is a study of OX40 agonist ivuxolimab in advanced cancers. Background for the entire study: Ivuxolimab was a fully human IgG2 agonistic monoclonal antibody targeting the costimulatory receptor OX40 (CD134). The monotherapy dose-escalation portion (N of about 47 patients) of the phase I ivuxolimab trial is reported in the paper. Among the 50 to 55 dose-escalation patients, some 20 had hepatocellular carcinoma, about 15 melanoma, 9 renal cell carcinoma and 9 head and neck cancer. Intravenous ivuxolimab was administered to patients every 2 weeks at six dose levels: 0.01, 0.1, 0.3, 1.5, 3 and 10 mg/kg. In the dose-escalation cohort, 65% to 85% of patients were male, and the mean age was 60 years with a range of roughly 23 to 90. Three dose-escalation patients achieved partial responses, one with hepatocellular carcinoma and two with cutaneous melanoma. Prior anti-PD-1, anti-PD-L1 or anti-CTLA-4 therapy was permitted, and checkpoint inhibitors had been received by approximately 39% of dose-escalation patients. Peripheral TCRbeta sequencing was intended to test whether TCR sequence diversity was altered and clonal T-cell expansion was caused by ivuxolimab.

The trial excluded patients who had a history of autoimmune disease or who were on systemic immunosuppression. Peripheral blood for TCR sequencing was drawn from every dose cohort at baseline, at cycle 4 day 1 and at cycle 7 day 1. The samples were drawn from a first-in-human, open-label, multicenter phase I dose-escalation trial of ivuxolimab. The trial enrolled adults with locally advanced or metastatic head and neck squamous cell, hepatocellular, melanoma or renal cell carcinoma. CD4+ and CD8+ T cells were sorted separately from peripheral blood before TCR sequencing. Regarding this clone: It has no known antigen specificity. Nothing much larger sits one base from this clone, and base qualities are not available.

V lost 3 bases and J lost 3 bases; the stretch between them is 5 bases long. The CDR3 contains 12 residues, cysteine and phenylalanine counted. Solely the CDR3 DNA is kept, with 36 bases framed from the first base. Via the germline V gene, CDR1 is KGHSH and CDR2 LQKENI. Summary of the overall study and its limitations: Partial responders in the 0.1-3.0 mg/kg groups had among the lowest normalized peripheral clonal expansion, especially among CD8+ T cells. The antigen specificity of the peripheral T cells that underwent clonal expansion was not determined. Low levels of normalized T-cell clonal expansion were also seen in some patients who did not respond. At doses from 0.1 to 3.0 mg/kg, clonal expansion was seen in both CD4+ and CD8+ blood T cells between baseline and week 6. On average, CD8+ T cells showed more expanded clones than CD4+ T cells after ivuxolimab.

Genomic DNA was isolated from the sorted cells so that the TCRbeta CDR3 region could be sequenced. TCRbeta CDR3 regions were sequenced using the immunoSEQ Assay. Here the immuneACCESS table is served through TCRdb, limited to in-frame sequences with V and J called. Missing clones are a known gap in these copies; in checked studies unresolved V genes cover under half, and the rest lacks a known reason. A total of about 43,000 clones appear in this sample, approximately 83% of them only once. The ten top clones hold around 30% of the sample. Sequencing used CD4+ or CD8+ T cells sorted from blood, obtained in a trial of the OX40 agonist ivuxolimab. Here the chain combines TRBV18 and TRBJ1-1; no D gene is confidently identified. The clonotype originates from an adult with an advanced solid tumor such as melanoma, head and neck, liver or kidney cancer. The CDR3 protein: CASSPADTEAFF. In nucleotide form, the sequence is TGTGCCAGCTCACCCGCCGACACTGAAGCTTTCTTT.